This TCR beta chain was profiled in a study of T cell responses to AZD1222 COVID-19 vaccine. Broader study findings: A reported finding is that nearly half of spike-specific TCRs target unmutated variant regions.

This clone was detected once. Its antigen is currently unknown. Trimming removed 0 bases from V and 8 bases from J, with 11 bases in between. Germline CDR1 and CDR2: PRHDT and FYEKMQ (reference sequence). The CDR3 has 14 residues. Produced via immunoSEQ multiplex PCR; TCRdb's table is partial and in-frame only. There are roughly 70,000 clones in the sample; 80% to 90% occur only once, and around 5% lies in the top ten. The chain has TRBV13 and TRBJ2-4; tentatively, D is TRBD1 or TRBD2 (5 bases each). The starting material was peripheral blood, obtained on day 0 of AZD1222 vaccination. The source of this sequence is an adult in good health. Written as DNA, the CDR3 is TGTGCCAGCAGCTTAGGAGCCCGAGGGGACATTCAGTACTTC. Amino acid sequence: CASSLGARGDIQYF. Looking up the rest from reference TRBV13 and TRBJ2-4 gives the full variable domain: AAGVIQSPRHLIKEKRETATLKCYPIPRHDTVYWYQQGPGQDPQFLISFYEKMQSDKGSIPDRFSAQQFSDYHSELNMSSLELGDSALYFCASSLGARGDIQYFGAGTRLSVL.